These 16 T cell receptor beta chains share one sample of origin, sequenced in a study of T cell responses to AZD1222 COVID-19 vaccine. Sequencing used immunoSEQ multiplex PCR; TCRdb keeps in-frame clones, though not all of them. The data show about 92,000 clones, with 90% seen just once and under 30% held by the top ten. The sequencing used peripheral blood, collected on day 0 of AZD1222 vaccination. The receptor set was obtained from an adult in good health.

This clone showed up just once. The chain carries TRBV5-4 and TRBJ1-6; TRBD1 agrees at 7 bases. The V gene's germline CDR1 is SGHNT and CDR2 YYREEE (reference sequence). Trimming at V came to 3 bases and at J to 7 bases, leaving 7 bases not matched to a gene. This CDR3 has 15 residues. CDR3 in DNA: TGTGCCAGCAGCTCAACAGGGGTTAGGAATTCACCCCTCCACTTT. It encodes CASSSTGVRNSPLHF.

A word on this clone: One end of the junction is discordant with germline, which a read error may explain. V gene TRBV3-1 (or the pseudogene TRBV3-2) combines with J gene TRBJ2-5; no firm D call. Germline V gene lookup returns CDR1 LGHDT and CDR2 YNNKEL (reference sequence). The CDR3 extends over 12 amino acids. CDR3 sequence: CASSQEASTPYF. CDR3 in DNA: TGTGCCAGCAGCCAAGAAGCTTCGACCCCGTACTTC.

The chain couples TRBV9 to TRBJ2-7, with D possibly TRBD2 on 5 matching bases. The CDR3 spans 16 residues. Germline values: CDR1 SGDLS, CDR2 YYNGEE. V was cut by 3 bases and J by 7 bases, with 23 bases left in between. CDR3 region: CASSASRAGNRVEQYF. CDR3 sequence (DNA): TGTGCCAGCAGCGCGAGCCGGGCCGGGAACCGTGTGGAGCAGTACTTC.

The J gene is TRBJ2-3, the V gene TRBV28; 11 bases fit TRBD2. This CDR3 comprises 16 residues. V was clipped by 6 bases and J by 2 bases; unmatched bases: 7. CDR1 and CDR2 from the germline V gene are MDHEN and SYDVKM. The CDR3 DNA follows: TGTGCCAGCAGCCGCGGGACTAGCGGACTCACAGATACGCAGTATTTT. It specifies CASSRGTSGLTDTQYF. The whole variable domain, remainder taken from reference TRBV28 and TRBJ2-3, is DVKVTQSSRYLVKRTGEKVFLECVQDMDHENMFWYRQDPGLGLRLIYFSYDVKMKEKGDIPEGYSVSREKKERFSLILESASTNQTSMYLCASSRGTSGLTDTQYFGPGTRLTVL.

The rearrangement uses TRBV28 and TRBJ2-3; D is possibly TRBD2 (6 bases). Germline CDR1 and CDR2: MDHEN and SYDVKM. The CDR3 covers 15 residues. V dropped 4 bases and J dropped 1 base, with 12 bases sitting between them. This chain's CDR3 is CASSSPSDRTDTQYF. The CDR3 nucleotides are TGTGCCAGCAGTTCCCCTAGCGACCGCACAGATACGCAGTATTTT.

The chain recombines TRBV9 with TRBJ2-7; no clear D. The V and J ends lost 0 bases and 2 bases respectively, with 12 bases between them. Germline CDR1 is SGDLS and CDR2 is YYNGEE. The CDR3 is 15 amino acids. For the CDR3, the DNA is TGTGCCAGCAGCGTAGGTCTCGCTAGTCCCTACGAGCAGTACTTC. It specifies CASSVGLASPYEQYF.

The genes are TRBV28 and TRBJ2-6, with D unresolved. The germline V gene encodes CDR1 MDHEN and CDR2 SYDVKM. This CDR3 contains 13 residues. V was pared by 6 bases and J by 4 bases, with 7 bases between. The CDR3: CASRPSGANVLTF. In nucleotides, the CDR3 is TGTGCCAGCAGACCTTCGGGGGCCAACGTCCTGACTTTC.

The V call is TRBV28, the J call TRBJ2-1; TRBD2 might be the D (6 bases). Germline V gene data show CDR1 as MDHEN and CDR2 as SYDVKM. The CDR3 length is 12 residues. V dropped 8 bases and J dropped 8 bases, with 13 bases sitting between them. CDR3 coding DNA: TGTGCCAGCGGGCTAGCGACCGATGAGCAGTTCTTC. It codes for CASGLATDEQFF.

The CDR3 DNA reads TGTGCCAGCAGTCCCCAGGGGGTCGAGCAGTACTTC. Translating gives CASSPQGVEQYF. The rearrangement joins TRBV6-5 to TRBJ2-7; the match to TRBD1 covers 7 bases. The junction had 4 bases not matched to a gene; V was cut back by 5 bases and J by 6 bases. In germline, CDR1 is MNHEY, CDR2 SVGAGI. The CDR3 is 12 residues long.

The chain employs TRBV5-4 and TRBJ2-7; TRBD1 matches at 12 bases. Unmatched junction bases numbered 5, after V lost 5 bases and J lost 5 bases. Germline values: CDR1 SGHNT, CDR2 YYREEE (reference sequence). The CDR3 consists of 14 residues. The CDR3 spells CASSWGTGGDEQYF. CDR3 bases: TGTGCCAGCAGTTGGGGGACAGGGGGCGACGAGCAGTACTTC. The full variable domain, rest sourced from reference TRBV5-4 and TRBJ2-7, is ETGVTQSPTHLIKTRGQQVTLRCSSQSGHNTVSWYQQALGQGPQFIFQYYREEENGRGNFPPRFSGLQFPNYSSELNVNALELDDSALYLCASSWGTGGDEQYFGPGTRLTVT.

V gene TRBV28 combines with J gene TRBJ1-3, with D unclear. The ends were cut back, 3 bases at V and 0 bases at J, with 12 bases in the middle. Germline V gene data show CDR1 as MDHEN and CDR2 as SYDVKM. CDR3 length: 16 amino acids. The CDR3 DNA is TGTGCCAGCAGTTTGACGTTGAGGTACTCTGGAAACACCATATATTTT. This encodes CASSLTLRYSGNTIYF.

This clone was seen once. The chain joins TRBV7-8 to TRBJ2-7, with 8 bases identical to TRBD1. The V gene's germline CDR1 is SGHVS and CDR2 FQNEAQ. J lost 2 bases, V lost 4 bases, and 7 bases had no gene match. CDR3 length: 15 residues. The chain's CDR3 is CASSYDRGSTYEQYF. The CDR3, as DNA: TGTGCCAGCAGCTATGACAGGGGAAGTACCTACGAGCAGTACTTC. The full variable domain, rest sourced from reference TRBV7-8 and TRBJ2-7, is GAGVSQSPRYKVAKRGQDVALRCDPISGHVSLFWYQQALGQGPEFLTYFQNEAQLDKSGLPSDRFFAERPEGSVSTLKIQRTQQEDSAVYLCASSYDRGSTYEQYFGPGTRLTVT.

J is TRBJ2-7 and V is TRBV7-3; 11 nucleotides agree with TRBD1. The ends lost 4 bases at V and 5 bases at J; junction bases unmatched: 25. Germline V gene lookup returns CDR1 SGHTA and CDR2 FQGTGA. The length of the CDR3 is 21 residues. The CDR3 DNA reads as TGTGCCAGCAGCTCCACCCCCCGGACAGGGGGCTCTGAGGGAGGGCCAAACGAGCAGTACTTC. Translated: CASSSTPRTGGSEGGPNEQYF.

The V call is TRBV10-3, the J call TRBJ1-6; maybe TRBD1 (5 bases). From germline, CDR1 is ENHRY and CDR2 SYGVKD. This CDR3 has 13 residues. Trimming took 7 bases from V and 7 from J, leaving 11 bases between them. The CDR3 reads CAINQGVNSPLHF. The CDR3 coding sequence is TGTGCCATCAATCAAGGGGTGAATTCACCCCTCCACTTT.

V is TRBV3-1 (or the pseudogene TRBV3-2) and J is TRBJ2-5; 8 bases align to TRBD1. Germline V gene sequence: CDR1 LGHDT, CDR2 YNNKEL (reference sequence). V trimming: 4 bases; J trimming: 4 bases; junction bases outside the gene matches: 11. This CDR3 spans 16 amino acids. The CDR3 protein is CASSPRTGYEGETQYF. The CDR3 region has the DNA TGTGCCAGCAGCCCTCGGACAGGGTACGAGGGAGAGACCCAGTACTTC.

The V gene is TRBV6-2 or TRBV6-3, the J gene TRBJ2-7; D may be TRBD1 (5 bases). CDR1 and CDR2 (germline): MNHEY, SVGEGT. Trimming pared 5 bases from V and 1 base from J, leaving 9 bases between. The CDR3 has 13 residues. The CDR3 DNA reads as TGTGCCAGCAGTCAGGACACGTCCTACGAGCAGTACTTC. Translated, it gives CASSQDTSYEQYF.